Each of the 10 T cell receptor beta chains below was sequenced from the same sample in a study of blood T cell repertoires in COVID-19. Generated by immunoSEQ multiplex PCR, the TCRdb table keeps only in-frame clones and is missing some. The table lists tens of thousands of clones, 80% to 90% of them singletons. The sequencing input was peripheral blood. The receptors derive from a woman aged 55-70 years with acute or convalescent COVID-19.

Only one count was recorded for this clone. The chain combines TRBV4-2 with TRBJ2-5, with D maybe TRBD2 (5 bases). The CDR3 covers 14 residues. The V end was cut by 0 bases, the J end by 5 bases, with 10 bases between. The germline V gene has CDR1 LGHNA and CDR2 YNFKEQ. Written as DNA, the CDR3 is TGTGCCAGCAGCCAAGAGAGGGCGTGGGAGACCCAGTACTTC. It encodes CASSQERAWETQYF.

This chain joins TRBV19 and TRBJ1-2, with 10 bases fitting TRBD1. The CDR3 extends over 17 amino acids. J lost 4 bases, V lost 7 bases, and 15 bases had no gene match. The germline CDR1 and CDR2 sequences are LNHDA and SQIVND (reference sequence). CDR3 in DNA: TGTGCCAGTACCTCCACCGGGACAGGGGCCGTCTCCTATGGCTACACCTTC. This encodes CASTSTGTGAVSYGYTF.

The rearrangement links TRBV11-2 to TRBJ2-7, with 11 bases that match TRBD1. The CDR3 spans 15 residues. V shed 5 bases and J 1 base; nucleotides not matched to a gene: 4. CDR1 and CDR2 (germline): SGHAT, FQNNGV. For the CDR3, the DNA is TGTGCCAGCAGCCGGGGACAGGGGGGTTCCTACGAGCAGTACTTC. Protein: CASSRGQGGSYEQYF.

The table lists this clone with a few counts. CDR3 in DNA: TGTGCCAGTAGTATAGATAGGAGACAGAACTATGGCTACACCTTC. Its protein is CASSIDRRQNYGYTF. V usage is TRBV19 and J usage is TRBJ1-2; the D gene is possibly TRBD1 (5 bases). The CDR3 spans 15 residues. The germline V and J ends were trimmed by 0 bases and 2 bases, with 10 bases remaining between them. Germline V gene sequence: CDR1 LNHDA, CDR2 SQIVND (reference sequence).

This clone was observed a single time. This chain joins TRBV7-9 and TRBJ1-4, with 8 bases matching TRBD1. With 3 bases clipped from V and 4 bases from J, the junction kept 7 bases outside the gene matches. The CDR3 totals 16 residues. The V gene's germline CDR1 is SEHNR and CDR2 FQNEAQ (reference sequence). The CDR3 DNA reads as TGTGCCAGCAGCTTCAACACAGGGGGAGGTAATGAAAAACTGTTTTTT. Its protein is CASSFNTGGGNEKLFF.

The CDR3 coding sequence is TGTGCCAGCAGCGGGTTCGGGACAGGGTTTCATGAGCAGTTCTTC. Translated, it gives CASSGFGTGFHEQFF. J is TRBJ2-1 and V is TRBV9; 9 bases are shared with TRBD1. The V segment lost 3 bases and the J segment 8 bases; nucleotides outside the gene matches: 9. Germline V gene sequence: CDR1 SGDLS, CDR2 YYNGEE. The CDR3 consists of 15 residues.

DNA of the CDR3: TGTGCCAGCAGCCAAGAGAAGGGGACACCAGACTACGAGCAGTACTTC. Translation gives CASSQEKGTPDYEQYF. This chain uses TRBV3-1 (or the pseudogene TRBV3-2) with TRBJ2-7; the D gene is possibly TRBD1 (6 bases). Germline CDR1 reads LGHDT; CDR2 reads YNNKEL (reference sequence). Trimming shortened V by 0 bases and J by 3 bases, and 15 bases separated the two germline ends. There are 16 residues in the CDR3.

This clone was detected once. The CDR3, as DNA: TGTGCCAGCAGTCCGAGTGGAGATACGCAGTATTTT. This encodes CASSPSGDTQYF. V gene TRBV6-1 combines with J gene TRBJ2-3, with unresolved D. CDR1 is MNHNS, CDR2 SASEGT, per germline. V was cut by 5 bases and J by 5 bases, with 8 bases left in between. The length of the CDR3 is 12 residues.

This rearrangement joins TRBV6-5 to TRBJ2-6; no reliable D call. Germline loops: CDR1 MNHEY, CDR2 SVGAGI. The CDR3 spans 12 residues. V lost 10 bases and J lost 1, with 5 bases in between. CDR3 region: CAILSGANVLTF. The CDR3 DNA reads as TGTGCCATCTTATCTGGGGCCAACGTCCTGACTTTC.

This clone was seen a single time. CDR3 in DNA: TGCGCCAGCAGCCCGATCCCCCGGGGACAAACCAATCAGCCCCAGCATTTT. This codes for CASSPIPRGQTNQPQHF. V gene TRBV4-1 combines with J gene TRBJ1-5, with a possible D match to TRBD1 (6 bases). The CDR3 spans 17 residues. CDR1 is MGHRA and CDR2 is YSYEKL in the germline V gene. Trimming removed 4 bases from V and 3 bases from J, with 19 bases in between.